This T cell receptor (beta chain) was documented in a study of T-cell reconstitution after alpha-beta-depleted transplantation in children. CDR3 length: 18 residues. Per the germline V gene, CDR1 is SGHAT and CDR2 is FQNNGV. V was pared by 5 bases and J by 6 bases, with 17 bases of the junction left unmatched. A library of TCRbeta sequences, prepared with unique molecular identifiers, was generated. TCRdb processed the PCR reads anew with MiXCR; each CDR3 protein has one entry. The sample yields approximately 210,000 distinct CDR3 sequences, 17% seen once. Findings of the study overall: A year post-transplant, T-cell counts and diversity derived mostly from newly produced T cells. About two months after transplant, alpha-beta T cells reportedly came from several hundred expanded graft clones.

Points on this clonotype: What it recognizes is unknown.

The specimen was PBMCs, mostly from graft donor cells, collected 360 days after TCRalphabeta/CD19-depleted stem cell transplant. This receptor was obtained from a male patient aged 2-15 years who had a stem cell transplant for acute lymphoblastic leukemia, so the T cells may come from the graft donor. The J gene is TRBJ2-3, the V gene TRBV11-2, with 10 positions matching TRBD2. The CDR3 reads CASSRMQIAGGEQDTQYF. CDR3 nucleotide sequence: TGTGCCAGCAGCCGAATGCAAATAGCGGGAGGAGAGCAGGATACGCAGTATTTT.